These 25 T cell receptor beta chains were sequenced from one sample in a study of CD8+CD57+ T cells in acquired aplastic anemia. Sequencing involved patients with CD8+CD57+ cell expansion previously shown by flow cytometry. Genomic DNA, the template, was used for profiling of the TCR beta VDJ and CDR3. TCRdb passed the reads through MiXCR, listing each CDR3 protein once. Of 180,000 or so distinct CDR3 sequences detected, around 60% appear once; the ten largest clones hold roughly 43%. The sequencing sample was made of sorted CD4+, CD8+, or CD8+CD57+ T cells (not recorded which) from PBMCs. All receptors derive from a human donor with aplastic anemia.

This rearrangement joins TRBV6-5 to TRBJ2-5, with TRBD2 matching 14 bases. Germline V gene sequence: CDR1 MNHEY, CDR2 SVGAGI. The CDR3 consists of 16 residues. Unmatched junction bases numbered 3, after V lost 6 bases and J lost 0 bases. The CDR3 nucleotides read TGTGCCAGCAGCCGACTAGCGGGAGGGGACCAAGAGACCCAGTACTTC. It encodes CASSRLAGGDQETQYF.

DNA for the CDR3: TGTGCCAGTAGTATAGGGACTTCGAACTATGGCTACACCTTC. Its translation: CASSIGTSNYGYTF. V gene TRBV19 combines with J gene TRBJ1-2; D unresolved. The germline V gene encodes CDR1 LNHDA and CDR2 SQIVND (reference sequence). V lost 1 base and J lost 2, with 8 bases in between. This CDR3 region has 14 residues. Combining the CDR3 with reference TRBV19 and TRBJ1-2 gives the whole variable domain DGGITQSPKYLFRKEGQNVTLSCEQNLNHDAMYWYRQDPGQGLRLIYYSQIVNDFQKGDIAEGYSVSREKKESFPLTVTSAQKNPTAFYLCASSIGTSNYGYTFGSGTRLTVV.

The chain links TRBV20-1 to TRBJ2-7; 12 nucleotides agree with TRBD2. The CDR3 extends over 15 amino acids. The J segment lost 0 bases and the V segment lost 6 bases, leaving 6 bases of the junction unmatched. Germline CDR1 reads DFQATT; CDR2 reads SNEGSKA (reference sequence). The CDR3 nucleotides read TGCAGTGCAACGACTAGCGGGGGCCCCTCCTACGAGCAGTACTTC. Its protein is CSATTSGGPSYEQYF.

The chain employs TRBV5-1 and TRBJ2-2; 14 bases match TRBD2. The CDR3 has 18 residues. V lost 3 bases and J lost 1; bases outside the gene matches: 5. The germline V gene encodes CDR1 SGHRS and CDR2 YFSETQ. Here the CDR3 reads CASSSTGLAGGNTGELFF. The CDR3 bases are TGCGCCAGCAGCTCAACTGGACTAGCGGGAGGGAACACCGGGGAGCTGTTTTTT. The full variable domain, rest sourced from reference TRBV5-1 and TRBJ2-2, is KAGVTQTPRYLIKTRGQQVTLSCSPISGHRSVSWYQQTPGQGLQFLFEYFSETQRNKGNFPGRFSGRQFSNSRSEMNVSTLELGDSALYLCASSSTGLAGGNTGELFFGEGSRLTVL.

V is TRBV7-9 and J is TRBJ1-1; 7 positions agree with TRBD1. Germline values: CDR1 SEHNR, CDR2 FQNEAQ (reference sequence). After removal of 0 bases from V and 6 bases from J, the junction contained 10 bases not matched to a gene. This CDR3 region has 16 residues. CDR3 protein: CASSLAVGGGASEAFF. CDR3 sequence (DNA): TGTGCCAGCAGCTTAGCGGTGGGAGGGGGCGCTTCTGAAGCTTTCTTT.

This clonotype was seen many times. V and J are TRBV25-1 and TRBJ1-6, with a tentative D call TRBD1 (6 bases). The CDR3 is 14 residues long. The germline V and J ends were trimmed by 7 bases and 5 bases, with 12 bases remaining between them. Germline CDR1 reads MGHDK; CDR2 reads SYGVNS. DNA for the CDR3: TGTGCCAGCACGATCACAGGGAATAATTCACCCCTCCACTTT. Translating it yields CASTITGNNSPLHF.

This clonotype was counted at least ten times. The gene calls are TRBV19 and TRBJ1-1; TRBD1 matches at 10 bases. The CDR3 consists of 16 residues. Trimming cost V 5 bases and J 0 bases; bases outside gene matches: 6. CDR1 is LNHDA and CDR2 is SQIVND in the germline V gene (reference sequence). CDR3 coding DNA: TGTGCCAGTAGTCCCCTGGACAGGGGGGTGAACACTGAAGCTTTCTTT. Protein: CASSPLDRGVNTEAFF.

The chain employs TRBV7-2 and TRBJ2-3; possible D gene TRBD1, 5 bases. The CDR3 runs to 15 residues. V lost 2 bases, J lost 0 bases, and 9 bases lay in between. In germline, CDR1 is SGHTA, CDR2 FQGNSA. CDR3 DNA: TGTGCCAGCAGCTTAATGGGGCAGAGCACAGATACGCAGTATTTT. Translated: CASSLMGQSTDTQYF.

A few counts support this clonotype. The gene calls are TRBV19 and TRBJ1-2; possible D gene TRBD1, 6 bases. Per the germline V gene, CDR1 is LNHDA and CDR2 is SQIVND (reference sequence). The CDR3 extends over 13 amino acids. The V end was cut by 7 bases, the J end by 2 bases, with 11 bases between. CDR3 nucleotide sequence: TGTGCCAGTAAAGGGGGGACCAACTATGGCTACACCTTC. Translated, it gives CASKGGTNYGYTF.

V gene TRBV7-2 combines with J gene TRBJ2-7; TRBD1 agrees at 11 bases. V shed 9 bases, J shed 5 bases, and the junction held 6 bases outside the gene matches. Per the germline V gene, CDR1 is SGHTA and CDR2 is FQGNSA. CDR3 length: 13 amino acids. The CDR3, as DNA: TGTGCCAGTGGGACAGGGGGTTCGGACGAGCAGTACTTC. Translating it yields CASGTGGSDEQYF.

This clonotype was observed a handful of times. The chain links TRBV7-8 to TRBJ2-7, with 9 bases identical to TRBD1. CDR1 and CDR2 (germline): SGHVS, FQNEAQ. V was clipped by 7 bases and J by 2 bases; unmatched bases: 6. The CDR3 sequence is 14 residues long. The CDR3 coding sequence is TGTGCCAGCACTTTGGACAGGGGACCCTACGAGCAGTACTTC. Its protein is CASTLDRGPYEQYF.

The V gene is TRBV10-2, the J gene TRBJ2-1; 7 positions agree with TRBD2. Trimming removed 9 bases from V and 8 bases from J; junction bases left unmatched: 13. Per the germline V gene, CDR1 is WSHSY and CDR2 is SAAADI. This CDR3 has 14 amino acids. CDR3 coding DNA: TGCGCCAGTTGTAAATCGGGGGGAGACGATGAGCAGTTCTTC. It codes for CASCKSGGDDEQFF.

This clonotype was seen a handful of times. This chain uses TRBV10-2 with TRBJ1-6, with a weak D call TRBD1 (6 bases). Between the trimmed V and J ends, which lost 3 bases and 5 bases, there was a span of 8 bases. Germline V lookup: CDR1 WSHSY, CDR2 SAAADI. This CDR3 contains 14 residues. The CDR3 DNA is TGCGCCAGCAGTGAACAGGGAAATAATTCACCCCTCCACTTT. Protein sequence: CASSEQGNNSPLHF.

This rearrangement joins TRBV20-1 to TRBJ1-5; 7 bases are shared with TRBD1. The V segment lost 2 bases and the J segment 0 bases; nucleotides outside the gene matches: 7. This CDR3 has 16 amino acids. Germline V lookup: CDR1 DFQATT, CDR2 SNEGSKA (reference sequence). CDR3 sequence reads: CSARRAGGDSNQPQHF. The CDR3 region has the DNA TGCAGTGCTAGACGTGCAGGGGGAGATAGCAATCAGCCCCAGCATTTT.

The CDR3 protein is CASSFRGGEQYF. The CDR3 bases are TGTGCCAGCAGCTTCAGGGGTGGGGAGCAGTACTTC. The genes are TRBV7-2 and TRBJ2-7; possible D gene TRBD1, 6 bases. CDR1 is SGHTA and CDR2 is FQGNSA in the germline V gene. This CDR3 contains 12 residues. V was cut by 3 bases and J by 7 bases, with 10 bases left in between.

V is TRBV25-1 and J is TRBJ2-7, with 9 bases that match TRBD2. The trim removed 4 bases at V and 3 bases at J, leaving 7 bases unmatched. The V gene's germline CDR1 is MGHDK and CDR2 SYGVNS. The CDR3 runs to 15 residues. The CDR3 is CASSVGTSRDYEQYF. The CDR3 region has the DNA TGTGCCAGCAGTGTGGGGACTAGCAGGGACTACGAGCAGTACTTC.

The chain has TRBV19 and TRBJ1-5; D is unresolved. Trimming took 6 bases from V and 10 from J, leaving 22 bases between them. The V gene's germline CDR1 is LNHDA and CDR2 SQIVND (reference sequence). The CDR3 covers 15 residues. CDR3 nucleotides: TGTGCCAGTAGGGGATCCGGGGAGGAGGGCTTCCCCCAGCATTTT. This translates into CASRGSGEEGFPQHF.

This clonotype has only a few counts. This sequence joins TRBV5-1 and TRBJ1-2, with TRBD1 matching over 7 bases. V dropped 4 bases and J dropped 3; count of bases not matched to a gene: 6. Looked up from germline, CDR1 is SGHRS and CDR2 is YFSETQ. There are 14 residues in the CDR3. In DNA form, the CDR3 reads TGCGCCAGCAGCCGAGGACAGGACTACTATGGCTACACCTTC. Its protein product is CASSRGQDYYGYTF.

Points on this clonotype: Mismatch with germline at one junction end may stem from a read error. The CDR3 bases are TGCGCCAGCAGCTCGGGGGACAGGGAAGGAATGGGGGCTTTCTTT. Residues: CASSSGDREGMGAFF. V and J are TRBV5-4 and TRBJ1-1; 9 nucleotides align to TRBD1. Germline V CDR1 and CDR2: SGHNT, YYREEE (reference sequence). The CDR3 length is 15 residues.

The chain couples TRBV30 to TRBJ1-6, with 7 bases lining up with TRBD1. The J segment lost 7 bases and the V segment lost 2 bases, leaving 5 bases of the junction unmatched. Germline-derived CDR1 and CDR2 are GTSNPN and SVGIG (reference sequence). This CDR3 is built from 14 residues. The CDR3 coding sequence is TGTGCCTGGAGTACAGGGGTTAGGAATTCACCCCTCCACTTT. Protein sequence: CAWSTGVRNSPLHF. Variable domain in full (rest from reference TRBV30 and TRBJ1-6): SQTIHQWPATLVQPVGSPLSLECTVEGTSNPNLYWYRQAAGRGLQLLFYSVGIGQISSEVPQNLSASRPQDRQFILSSKKLLLSDSGFYLCAWSTGVRNSPLHFGNGTRLTVT.

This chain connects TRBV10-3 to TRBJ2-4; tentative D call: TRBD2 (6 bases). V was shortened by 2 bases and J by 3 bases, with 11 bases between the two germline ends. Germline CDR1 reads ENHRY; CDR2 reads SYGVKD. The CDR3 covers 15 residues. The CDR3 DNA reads TGTGCCATCAGTGAGGGGGGGATGGGCAAAAACATTCAGTACTTC. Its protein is CAISEGGMGKNIQYF.

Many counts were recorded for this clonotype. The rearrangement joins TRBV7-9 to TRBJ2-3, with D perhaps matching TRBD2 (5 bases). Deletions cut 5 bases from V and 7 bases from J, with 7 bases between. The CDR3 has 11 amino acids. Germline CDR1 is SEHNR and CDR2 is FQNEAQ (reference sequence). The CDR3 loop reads CASSRGYTQYF. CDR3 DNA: TGTGCCAGCAGCCGGGGTTATACGCAGTATTTT.

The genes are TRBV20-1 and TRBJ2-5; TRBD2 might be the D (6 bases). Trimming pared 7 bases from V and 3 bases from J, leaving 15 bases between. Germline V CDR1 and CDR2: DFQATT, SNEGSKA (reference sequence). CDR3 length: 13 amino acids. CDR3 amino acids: CSGRESGKETQYF. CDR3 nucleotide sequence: TGCAGTGGCCGGGAGAGTGGAAAAGAGACCCAGTACTTC.

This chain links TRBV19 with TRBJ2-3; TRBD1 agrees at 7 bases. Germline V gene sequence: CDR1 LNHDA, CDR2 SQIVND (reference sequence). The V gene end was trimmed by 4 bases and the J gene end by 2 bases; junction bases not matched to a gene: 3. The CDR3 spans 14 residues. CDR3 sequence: CASSKGQYTDTQYF. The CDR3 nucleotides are TGTGCCAGTAGTAAGGGACAGTACACAGATACGCAGTATTTT.

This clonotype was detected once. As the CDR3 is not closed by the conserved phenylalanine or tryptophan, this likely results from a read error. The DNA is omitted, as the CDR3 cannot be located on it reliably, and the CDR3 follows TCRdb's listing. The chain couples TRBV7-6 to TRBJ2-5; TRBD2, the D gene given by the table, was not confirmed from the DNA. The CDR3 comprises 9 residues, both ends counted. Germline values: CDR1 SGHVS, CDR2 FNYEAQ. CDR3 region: CASSLAGTS.